This T cell receptor (beta chain) comes out of a study of T cell responses to AZD1222 COVID-19 vaccine. TCRdb's copy holds only in-frame clones and misses some; the assay was immunoSEQ multiplex PCR. The table has over 150,000 clones, roughly 92% seen once; the top ten hold about 1.6%. Trimming took 4 bases from V and 4 from J; bases not matched to a gene: 8. This CDR3 contains 15 residues. Germline values: CDR1 SGHAT, CDR2 FQDESV (reference sequence). The origin of this receptor is an adult in good health. This chain joins TRBV11-1 and TRBJ1-1; 8 bases line up with TRBD1. Material: peripheral blood, obtained on day 0 of AZD1222 vaccination. Here the CDR3 reads CASSWTGQGRTEAFF. CDR3 bases: TGTGCCAGCAGCTGGACAGGGCAAGGGCGCACTGAAGCTTTCTTT.